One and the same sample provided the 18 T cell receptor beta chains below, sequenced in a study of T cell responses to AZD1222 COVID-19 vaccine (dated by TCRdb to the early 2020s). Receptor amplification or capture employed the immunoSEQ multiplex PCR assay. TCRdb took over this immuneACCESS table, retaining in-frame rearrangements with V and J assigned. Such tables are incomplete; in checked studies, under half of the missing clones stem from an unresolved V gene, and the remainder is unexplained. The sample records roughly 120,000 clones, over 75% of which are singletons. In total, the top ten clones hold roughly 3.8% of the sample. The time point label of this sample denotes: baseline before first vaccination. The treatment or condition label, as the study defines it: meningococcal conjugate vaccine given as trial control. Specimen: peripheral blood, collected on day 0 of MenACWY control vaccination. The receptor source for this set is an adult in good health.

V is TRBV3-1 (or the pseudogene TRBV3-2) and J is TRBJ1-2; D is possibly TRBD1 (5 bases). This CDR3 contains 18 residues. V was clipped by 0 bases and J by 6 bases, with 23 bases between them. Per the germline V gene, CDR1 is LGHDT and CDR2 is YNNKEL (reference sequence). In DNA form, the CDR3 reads TGTGCCAGCAGCCAAGATCAGTTTCGCGTCAGGGAGAACGATGGCTACACCTTC. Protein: CASSQDQFRVRENDGYTF.

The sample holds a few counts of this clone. CDR3 nucleotide sequence: TGTGCCAGTGTCCCGGGACAGGGAAGAACGAACACTGAAGCTTTCTTT. Translated: CASVPGQGRTNTEAFF. The genes are TRBV28 and TRBJ1-1; TRBD1 aligns across 9 bases. CDR1 is MDHEN and CDR2 is SYDVKM in the germline V gene. CDR3 length: 16 amino acids. Germline trimming cut 9 bases from V and 1 base from J; bases unmatched to any gene: 12.

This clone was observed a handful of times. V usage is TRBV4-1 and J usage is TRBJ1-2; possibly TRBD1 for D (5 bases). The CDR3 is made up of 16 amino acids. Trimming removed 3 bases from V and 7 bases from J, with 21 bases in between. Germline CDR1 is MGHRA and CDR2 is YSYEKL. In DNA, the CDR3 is TGCGCCAGCAGCCATGAGACAGTAGCCCCTCGGGGTGGCTACACCTTC. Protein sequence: CASSHETVAPRGGYTF.

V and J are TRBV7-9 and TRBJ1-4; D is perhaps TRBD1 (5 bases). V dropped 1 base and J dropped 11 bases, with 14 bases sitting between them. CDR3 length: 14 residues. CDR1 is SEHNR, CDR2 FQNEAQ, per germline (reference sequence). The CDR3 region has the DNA TGTGCCAGCAGCTTAGAAGGGGAAACGGCGAAACTGTTTTTT. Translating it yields CASSLEGETAKLFF.

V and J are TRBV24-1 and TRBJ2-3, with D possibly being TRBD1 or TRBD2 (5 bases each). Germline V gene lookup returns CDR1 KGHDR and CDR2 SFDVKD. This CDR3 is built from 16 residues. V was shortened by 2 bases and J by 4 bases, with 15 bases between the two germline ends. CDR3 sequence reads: CATSDSDPRGPDTQYF. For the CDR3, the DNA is TGTGCCACCAGTGATTCGGACCCCCGGGGACCAGATACGCAGTATTTT.

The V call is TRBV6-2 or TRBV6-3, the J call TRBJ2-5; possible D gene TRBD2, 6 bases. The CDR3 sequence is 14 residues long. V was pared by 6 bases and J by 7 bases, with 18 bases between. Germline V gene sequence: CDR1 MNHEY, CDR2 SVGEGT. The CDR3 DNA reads TGTGCCAGCAGCCCCGGGGGTTCGGGTAGGACCCAGTACTTC. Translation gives CASSPGGSGRTQYF.

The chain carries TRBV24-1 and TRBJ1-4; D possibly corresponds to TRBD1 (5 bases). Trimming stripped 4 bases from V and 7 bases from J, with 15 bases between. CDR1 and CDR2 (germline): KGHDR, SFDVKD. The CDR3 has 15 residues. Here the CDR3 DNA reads TGTGCCACCAGTGACCCTCGGAGCGGGGCTGAAAAACTGTTTTTT. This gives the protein CATSDPRSGAEKLFF.

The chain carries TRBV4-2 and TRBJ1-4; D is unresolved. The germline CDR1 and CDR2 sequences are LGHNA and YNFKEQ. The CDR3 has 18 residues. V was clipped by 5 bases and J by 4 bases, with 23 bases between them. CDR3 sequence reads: CASSAHPRHGNFNEKLFF. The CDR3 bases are TGTGCCAGCAGCGCCCACCCTCGACACGGGAATTTTAATGAAAAACTGTTTTTT.

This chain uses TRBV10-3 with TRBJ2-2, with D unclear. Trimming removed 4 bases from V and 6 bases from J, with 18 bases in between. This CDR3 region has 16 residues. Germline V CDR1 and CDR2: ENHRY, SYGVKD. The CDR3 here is CAISGTGGSYAGELFF. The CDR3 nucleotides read TGTGCCATCAGTGGCACGGGCGGTTCCTACGCCGGGGAGCTGTTTTTT.

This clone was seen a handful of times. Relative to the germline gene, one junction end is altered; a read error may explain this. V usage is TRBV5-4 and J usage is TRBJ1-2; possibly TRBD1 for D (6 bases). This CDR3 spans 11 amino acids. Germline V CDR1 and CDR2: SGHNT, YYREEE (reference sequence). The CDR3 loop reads CASSLVGTTSF. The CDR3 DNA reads TGTGCCAGCAGCTTGGTGGGGACAACCTCCTTC.

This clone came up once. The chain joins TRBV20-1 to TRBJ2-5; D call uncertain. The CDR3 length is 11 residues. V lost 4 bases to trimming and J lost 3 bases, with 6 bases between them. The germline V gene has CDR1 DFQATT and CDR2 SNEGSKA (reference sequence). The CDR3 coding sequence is TGCAGTGCTACCAAGAAAGAGACCCAGTACTTC. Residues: CSATKKETQYF.

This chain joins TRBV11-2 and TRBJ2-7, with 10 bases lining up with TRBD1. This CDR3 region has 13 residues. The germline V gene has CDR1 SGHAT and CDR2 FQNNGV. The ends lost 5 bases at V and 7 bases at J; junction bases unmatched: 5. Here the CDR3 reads CASSQGQGREQYF. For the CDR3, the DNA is TGTGCCAGCAGCCAGGGACAGGGGCGAGAGCAGTACTTC.

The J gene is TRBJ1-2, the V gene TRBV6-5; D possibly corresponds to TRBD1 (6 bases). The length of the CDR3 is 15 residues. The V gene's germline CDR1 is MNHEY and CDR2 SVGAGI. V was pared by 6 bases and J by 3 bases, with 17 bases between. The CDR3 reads CASRVGTRAHYGYTF. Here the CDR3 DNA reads TGTGCCAGCAGGGTAGGGACAAGGGCCCACTATGGCTACACCTTC.

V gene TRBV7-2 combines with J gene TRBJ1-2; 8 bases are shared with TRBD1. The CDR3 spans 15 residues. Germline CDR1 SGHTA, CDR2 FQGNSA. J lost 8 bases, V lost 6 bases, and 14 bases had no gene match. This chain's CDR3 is CASSTDAGGWYGYTF. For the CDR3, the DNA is TGTGCCAGCAGTACTGACGCAGGGGGCTGGTACGGCTACACCTTC.

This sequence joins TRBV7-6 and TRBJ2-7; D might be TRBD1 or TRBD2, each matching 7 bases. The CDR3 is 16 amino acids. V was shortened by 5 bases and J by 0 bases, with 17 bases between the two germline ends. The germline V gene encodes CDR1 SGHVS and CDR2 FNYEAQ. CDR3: CASSPGGGSSSYEQYF. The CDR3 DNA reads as TGTGCCAGCAGCCCAGGGGGGGGGTCAAGCTCCTACGAGCAGTACTTC. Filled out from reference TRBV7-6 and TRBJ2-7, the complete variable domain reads GAGVSQSPRYKVTKRGQDVALRCDPISGHVSLYWYRQALGQGPEFLTYFNYEAQQDKSGLPNDRFSAERPEGSISTLTIQRTEQRDSAMYRCASSPGGGSSSYEQYFGPGTRLTVT.

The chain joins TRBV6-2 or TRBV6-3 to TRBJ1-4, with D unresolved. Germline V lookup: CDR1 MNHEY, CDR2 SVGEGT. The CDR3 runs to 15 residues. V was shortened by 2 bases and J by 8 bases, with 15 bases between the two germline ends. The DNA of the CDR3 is TGTGCCAGCAGTTACGAGCGAGGGATGTGGGAAAAACTGTTTTTT. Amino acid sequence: CASSYERGMWEKLFF.

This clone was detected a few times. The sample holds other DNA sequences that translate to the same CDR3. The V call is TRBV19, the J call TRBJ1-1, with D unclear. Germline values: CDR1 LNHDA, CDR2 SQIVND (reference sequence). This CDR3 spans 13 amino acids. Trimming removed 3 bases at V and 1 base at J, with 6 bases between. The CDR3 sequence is CASSIRGNTEAFF. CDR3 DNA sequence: TGTGCCAGTAGTATTCGGGGGAACACTGAAGCTTTCTTT.

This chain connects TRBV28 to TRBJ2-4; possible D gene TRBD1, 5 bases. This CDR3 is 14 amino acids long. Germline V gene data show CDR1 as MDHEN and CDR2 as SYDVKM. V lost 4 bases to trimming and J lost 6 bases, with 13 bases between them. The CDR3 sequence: CASSWADILNIQYF. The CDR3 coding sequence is TGTGCCAGCAGTTGGGCGGACATATTAAACATTCAGTACTTC.